Below, one T cell receptor (beta chain) is given with its context. Ten or more counts support this clonotype. No antigen is known for it. No much larger clone is present one base from it, and per-base qualities are unavailable. What the time point label conveys for this sample: patch test 1, 2 weeks after DPC sensitization. The treatment or condition label for this specimen denotes: therapeutic diphenylcyclopropenone sensitization with weekly scalp DPC. Total RNA was isolated from unfractionated whole blood collected in Tempus Blood RNA tubes. Blood at each patch-test visit was drawn before the patch test was applied. Patients were eligible if aged 18 to 70, diagnosed with alopecia and judged suitable for DPC therapy, and pregnant patients were excluded. These data belong to a study of human T cells and chemical hapten exposure (dated by TCRdb to the early 2020s). Study-level background: For sensitization, 2% DPC in acetone was applied to a roughly 2 cm by roughly 2 cm area of upper inner arm skin. Approximately 28 alopecia patients gave blood for TCR sequencing at one to four time points (pre-sensitization, 2, 6 and 24 weeks). Patch tests used Finn chambers with 0.01% DPC on the upper back, scored after 6 days by International Contact Dermatitis Research Group standards. Peripheral blood TCR repertoire changes were tracked in vivo in alopecia patients during primary and secondary sensitization to the hapten diphenylcyclopropenone (DPC). Weekly therapeutic DPC doses were additionally applied to the scalp of patients throughout the roughly 23-week study period. Patient blood was sampled pre-sensitization (week 0) and at 2, 6 and about 24 weeks after DPC sensitization. Libraries were pooled for sequencing, and variation in per-sample TCR yields was attributed mainly to small differences in library volumes within the pool. The mostly female patient cohort included alopecia areata with under or over 50% scalp involvement, alopecia totalis and alopecia universalis. Each blood RNA sample was used to sequence both TCR alpha and TCR beta chains.

Study-wide conclusions, independent of this receptor: Patch test score was positively correlated with the number of PT1 expanded TCRs, with significance at thresholds 8, 16 and 32 but not at 4. Expanded TCRs formed significantly more large CDR3 similarity clusters than pre-sensitization or healthy control sets, consistent with antigen-driven responses. DPC sensitization did not change the number of TCRs with a frequency above 1 in 1000, and there was no evidence of changes in global repertoire structure. Alopecia, a presumed autoimmune disease, was present in all patients, so the immune response of the patients might differ from that of healthy individuals. After repeated subsampling, changes were observed in the strength of the expansion versus patch-test correlation and in the threshold at which the correlation became significant.

Library method: RACE. Sequencing used a NextSeq 500. During library preparation, unique molecular identifiers were attached to individual cDNA molecules so that TCRs could be counted quantitatively and reproducibly. Turning to the authors' computational methods: Samples had a median of about 90,000 TCRs, with a range from about 20,000 to 690,600. The Decombinator software suite was used to annotate the V, J and CDR3 of the TCR reads. For PS versus PT1 abundance plots, all samples were subsampled to the same number of TCRs (28,000). Expanded TCRs were defined as absent before sensitization and observed at least eight times at the 2-week time point. TCRdb's own reprocessing of the public reads used fastp at Q25 and MiXCR and kept productive beta chains. Records with the same CDR3 protein are collapsed into one entry carrying the most frequent genes and DNA. It is TCRdb's table, rather than the study itself, that gives the V and J calls and clone size. For this sample there are 40,000 or so distinct CDR3 sequences; 3.5% to 4% appear just once. About 26% of the sample rests with the top ten.

The sequences come from whole blood, collected in connection with sensitization to the hapten diphenylcyclopropenone (DPC). The TCR originated in a man in his fifties or sixties with alopecia areata. Some clones in this sample may be carry-over from other donors' samples.

The CDR3 protein is CSAREQGNQPQHF. Here is the DNA: TGCAGTGCTAGAGAGCAGGGGAATCAGCCCCAGCATTTT. The V and J segments used are TRBV20-1 and TRBJ1-5, with a tentative D gene TRBD1 over 6 matching bases. The CDR3 runs 13 residues from the cysteine to the phenylalanine. This entry keeps only the CDR3 DNA: 39 bases, framed from base 1. V lost 0 bases and J lost 4 bases; the stretch between them is 7 bases long. In the germline V gene (reference sequence), CDR1 corresponds to DFQATT and CDR2 to SNEGSKA.